The T cell receptor beta chain under discussion was sequenced for a study of shared clonotypes between healthy human individuals. Sequenced by immunoSEQ multiplex PCR; TCRdb stores in-frame clones only, minus some. The data contain some 1.1 million clones, roughly 80% of them seen just once; the ten biggest clones take up roughly 0.82%. Germline CDR1 reads MDHEN; CDR2 reads SYDVKM. Trimming left V 6 bases short and J 4 bases short, with 18 bases between. The CDR3 loop spans 15 amino acids. Each of the donors was a healthy adult who was HIV-negative and had not had a recent acute infection or vaccination. Subsets obtained from CD4+ cells comprised CD45RA+ naive and CD45RA-negative memory cells. With respect to this clone: What it recognizes is unknown.

Study-wide results and limits: Enrolling few donors narrowed the genetic and exposure-history diversity that was represented.

The source is a man aged 18 to 30 in good health. Some clones in this sample may be carry-over from other donors' samples. Material: memory CD4+ T cells from PBMCs. Subset indicated: CD45RA-negative fraction. This rearrangement joins TRBV28 to TRBJ2-5; maybe TRBD2 (5 bases). The CDR3 loop is CASSLTGMGRETQYF. The CDR3 region has the DNA TGTGCCAGCAGCCTAACGGGGATGGGGAGAGAGACCCAGTACTTC.